This T cell receptor beta chain derives from a study of cytomegalovirus exposure and HLA in healthy donors. Whole-study context: Out of 180 million or so T cells, an earlier analysis found about 100 million unique TCR beta sequences in total.

About this clone: The antigen is not known.

With 60 Vbeta and 13 Jbeta primers, the PCR was carried out. Here immunoSEQ multiplex PCR was the method, and the copy in TCRdb shows in-frame clones only, minus some. Of about 200,000 clones in the sample, under 90% were seen once. V was clipped by 1 base and J by 2 bases, with 21 bases between them. This CDR3 has 18 residues. From germline, CDR1 is SGHTA and CDR2 FQGNSA. Regarding the study as a whole: In all likelihood, a cluster of highly shared sequence variants was a sequencing artifact. As a later analysis revealed, most CMV-associated TCR beta chains appeared HLA-restricted. Researchers reported in a later analysis that a missense DCLRE1C variant was tied to TCR beta V- and J-gene trimming.

The chain uses TRBV7-2 and TRBJ2-7, with D perhaps matching TRBD2 (7 bases). The origin of this receptor is a boy aged 2 to 9 in good health and CMV-seronegative. Sequenced: PBMCs. DNA of the CDR3: TGTGCCAGCAGCTTAGTGGGTTGGGCGGGGGCCCTAACCTACGAGCAGTACTTC. This sequence encodes CASSLVGWAGALTYEQYF.